This T cell receptor beta chain emerged from a study of cytomegalovirus exposure and HLA in healthy donors. About the research overall: Among around 180 million T cells, an earlier analysis found roughly 120 million unique TCR beta sequences. Study observations and caveats: Later analysis identified a missense DCLRE1C variant that was linked to TCR beta V- and J-gene trimming. Some segments of the V type, notably TRBV6-2 and TRBV6-3, were excluded as indistinguishable. Rates of TCR association differed by HLA locus in a later analysis, with DRB1 highest and HLA-C lowest.

Trimming removed 4 bases from V and 3 bases from J, with 15 bases in between. Germline V gene data show CDR1 as SEHNR and CDR2 as FQNEAQ (reference sequence). The CDR3 covers 16 residues. Primers included in the PCR were 60 Vbeta and 13 Jbeta primers. Profiling relied on immunoSEQ multiplex PCR, and the TCRdb table lists in-frame clones only, not all of them. This sample has 65,000 to 85,000 clones; about 76% occur once, and the top ten carry about an eighth. A remark on this clone: Its antigen remains unknown.

The chain joins TRBV7-9 to TRBJ2-2; possibly TRBD1 for D (6 bases). Input material: PBMCs. The receptor was derived from a male donor in good health and CMV-seropositive. The CDR3 sequence is CASSSFRDKYTGELFF. CDR3 nucleotides: TGTGCCAGCAGCTCGTTCCGGGACAAATACACCGGGGAGCTGTTTTTT.